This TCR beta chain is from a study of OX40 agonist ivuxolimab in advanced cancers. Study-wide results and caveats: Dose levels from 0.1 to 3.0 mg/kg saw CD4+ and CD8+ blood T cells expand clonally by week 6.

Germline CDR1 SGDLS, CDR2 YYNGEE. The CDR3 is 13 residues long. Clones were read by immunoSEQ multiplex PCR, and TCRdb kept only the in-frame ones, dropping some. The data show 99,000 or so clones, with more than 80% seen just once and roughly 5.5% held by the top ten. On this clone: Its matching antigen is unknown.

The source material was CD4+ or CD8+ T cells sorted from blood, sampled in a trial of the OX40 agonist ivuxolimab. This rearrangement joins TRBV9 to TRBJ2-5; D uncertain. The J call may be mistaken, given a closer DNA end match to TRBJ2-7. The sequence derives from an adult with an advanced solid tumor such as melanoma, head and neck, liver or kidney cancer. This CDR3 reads CASSPRLAYEQYF. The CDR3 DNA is TGTGCCAGCAGCCCTCGACTTGCCTACGAGCAGTACTTC.